This paragraph covers one T cell receptor (beta chain) sequence. Researchers ran the PCR with 60 Vbeta and 13 Jbeta primers. TCRdb keeps only in-frame clones here, not all; method: immunoSEQ multiplex PCR. The sample lists more than 150,000 clones; around 80% were seen once. Donors consisted of healthy bone marrow donors. These data come from a study of cytomegalovirus exposure and HLA in healthy donors. Overall study: Across a few hundred genotyped donors, 65% to 90% landed in the Caucasian-associated ancestry cluster.

The sequence derives from a young woman in good health and CMV-seropositive. The sample was PBMCs.

The CDR3 bases are TGTGCCAGCAGTGAAAGGTGGGGGGTTAATGAGCAGTTCTTC. This sequence encodes CASSERWGVNEQFF. The chain employs TRBV6-1 and TRBJ2-1, with D possibly matching TRBD2 (6 bases). This CDR3 is 14 amino acids long. The germline V gene has CDR1 MNHNS and CDR2 SASEGT. V was shortened by 2 bases and J by 7 bases, with 12 bases between the two germline ends.